This is a list of T cell receptor beta chains from one sample in a study of T cell responses to AZD1222 COVID-19 vaccine. Sequenced by immunoSEQ multiplex PCR; TCRdb stores in-frame clones only, minus some. The sample holds 150,000 or so clones, 85% to 95% seen once. The sequenced sample was peripheral blood, obtained on day 0 of MenACWY control vaccination. These receptor sequences come from an adult in good health. Each CDR3 is given with its conserved first and last residue. The D gene is left open where the match is weak. Size is omitted from some rows. Given values are once, few, many or a class for expanded clones.

>TRBJ1-1|TRBV5-1|-|-
CASSGVLGTEAFF
TGCGCCAGCAGCGGGGTTTTGGGCACTGAAGCTTTCTTT
>TRBJ1-5|TRBV18|TRBD1|-
CASSPTGGANQPQHF
TGTGCCAGCTCCCCCACAGGGGGCGCGAATCAGCCCCAGCATTTT
>TRBJ2-7|TRBV18|TRBD1|-
CASSPATGINEQYF
TGTGCCAGCTCACCCGCGACAGGGATCAACGAGCAGTACTTC
>TRBJ1-4|TRBV6-5|-|-
CATSRSATNEKLFF
TGTGCCACCAGTCGGAGTGCAACTAATGAAAAACTGTTTTTT
>TRBJ1-2|TRBV10-3|-|-
CAISDRVGYGYTF
TGTGCCATCAGTGACAGGGTTGGCTATGGCTACACCTTC
>TRBJ2-3|TRBV28|-|-
CASSPPDTQQYF
TGTGCCAGCAGTCCCCCAGATACGCAGCAGTATTTT
>TRBJ1-4|TRBV7-2|-|-
CASSPRARETNEKLFF
TGTGCCAGCAGCCCCCGAGCACGTGAAACTAATGAAAAACTGTTTTTT
>TRBJ1-2|TRBV6-6|-|-
CASTFGGGSFSYGYTF
TGTGCCAGCACCTTCGGGGGCGGCAGCTTTTCCTATGGCTACACCTTC
>TRBJ1-4|TRBV5-1|TRBD1|-
CASSPPTGSGKLFF
TGCGCCAGCAGCCCGCCGACAGGGTCTGGAAAACTGTTTTTT
>TRBJ2-3|TRBV7-3|-|-
CASSRPGGDTDTQYF
TGTGCCAGCAGCCGCCCGGGGGGCGACACAGATACGCAGTATTTT
>TRBJ1-2|TRBV4-3|-|once
CASSQDDRTEANYGYTF
TGCGCCAGCAGCCAAGATGATAGGACCGAAGCTAACTATGGCTACACCTTC
>TRBJ2-1|TRBV2|TRBD2|-
CASSRTSGNLYNEQFF
TGTGCCAGCAGTAGGACTAGCGGGAACCTCTACAATGAGCAGTTCTTC
>TRBJ2-5|TRBV4-2|-|-
CASSQDAQGVGETQYF
TGTGCCAGCAGCCAAGACGCACAGGGAGTCGGAGAGACCCAGTACTTC
>TRBJ1-2|TRBV30|-|-
CAWSGEHYGYTF
TGTGCCTGGAGTGGGGAACACTATGGCTACACCTTC
>TRBJ1-1|TRBV5-1|TRBD1|-
CASTESTGGPRAFF
TGCGCCAGCACCGAATCGACAGGGGGGCCGAGGGCTTTCTTT
>TRBJ1-2|TRBV16|TRBD1|-
CASSQEAGGVYGYTF
TGTGCCAGCAGCCAAGAAGCAGGGGGGGTCTATGGCTACACCTTC
>TRBJ2-5|TRBV4-3|-|-
CASSQDGTGQETQYF
TGCGCCAGCAGCCAAGACGGTACAGGTCAAGAGACCCAGTACTTC
>TRBJ2-1|TRBV3-1/TRBV3-2|TRBD2|-
CASSQLAGKGYNEQFF
TGTGCCAGCAGCCAATTAGCGGGGAAAGGCTACAATGAGCAGTTCTTC